This T cell receptor (beta chain) came from a study of shared clonotypes between healthy human individuals. The length of the CDR3 is 12 residues. CDR1 is LNHNV and CDR2 is YYDKDF in the germline V gene (reference sequence). The ends were cut back, 5 bases at V and 8 bases at J, with 9 bases in the middle. TCRdb's table, derived via immunoSEQ multiplex PCR, lists solely in-frame clones and lacks some. The profile shows roughly 2,500,000 clones, over 85% of them singletons. The clonotype was recovered from a man between 18 and 35 years old in good health. Some clones in this sample may be carry-over from other donors' samples. Material: naive CD4+ T cells from PBMCs. Subset specified: CD45RA+ positively selected. This chain connects TRBV15 to TRBJ1-4; no reliable D call. DNA of the CDR3: TGTGCCACCAGCCCACTGGGGGAAAAACTGTTTTTT. This encodes CATSPLGEKLFF.